Here is one TCR beta chain with its context. Its antigen specificity is not known. Mismatch with germline at one junction end may stem from a read error. From its cysteine to its phenylalanine, the CDR3 spans 16 amino acids. Only the CDR3 DNA stays, 48 bases, in frame from base 1. The germline V gene encodes CDR1 KGHDR and CDR2 SFDVKD. This entry comes from a study of CDR3 diversity in severe acne (dated by TCRdb to between 2018 and 2021). The method was PCR. Data came from an Illumina HiSeq 2000. TCRdb reworked the public reads: Q25 trimming with fastp, MiXCR clone assembly, productive beta chains retained. For every CDR3 protein sequence, its rows merge into one entry that carries the most common genes and DNA. Counted in this sample were approximately 90,000 distinct CDR3 sequences; 45% to 55% of them appeared once. The ten largest clones take up around 10% of the sample.

The sample comprised blood. The sequence is built from TRBV24-1 and TRBJ1-2; the central 8 bases match TRBD1. The sequence derives from a male donor in good health, serving as a control. In nucleotides, the sequence is TGTGCCACCAGTGAAAGGACAGGGAATTTCGACTATGGCTACGCCTTC. This is translated as CATSERTGNFDYGYAF.